This entry describes one T cell receptor (beta chain). Trimming cost V 0 bases and J 4 bases; bases outside gene matches: 12. Germline V CDR1 and CDR2: SGHRS, YFSETQ. The CDR3 is 18 amino acids. This table comes from immunoSEQ multiplex PCR, and its TCRdb copy is limited to in-frame clones, with some not included. The table lists around 50,000 clones, roughly nine tenths of them singletons. These data are taken from a study of technical replicates of blood from a few donors. V is TRBV5-1 and J is TRBJ1-2; 10 bases match TRBD1. The receptor's source is a human donor in good health. Some clones in this sample may be carry-over from other donors' samples. Source material: PBMCs. CDR3 loop: CASSLAWDRGLPTYGYTF. In DNA, the CDR3 is TGCGCCAGCAGCTTGGCCTGGGACAGGGGTCTACCAACCTATGGCTACACCTTC.